This T cell receptor (beta chain) originates from a study of blood T cell repertoires in COVID-19 (dated by TCRdb to 2020 to 2022). Looking at the study overall: Collaborator samples came from the United States, Italy and Spain and covered acute and convalescent phases of COVID-19. A freely available public database, intended as a resource for researchers studying the immune response to SARS-CoV-2, is where the repertoires were released. Samples were obtained from the ongoing ImmuneRACE study (first 160 participants) and from some 1,200 subjects provided by 6 global collaborators. Where available, HLA class I and class II types were taken from metadata supplied by the sample provider and were not determined by assay-based typing. The prospective study material was composed of cDNA or gDNA derived from T cells, B-cell-depleted T cells, or PBMCs. Nearly every sample came with metadata listing a de-identified subject ID, COVID-19 status, age in years and sex. Deeply sampled blood TCRbeta repertoires from subjects exposed to, actively infected with, or recovered from COVID-19 were included in the dataset. Beyond this particular receptor, the publication reports: The quantity of clinical and demographic metadata differed by source and by participant and was supplied without curation.

The germline V gene sets CDR1 to LGHNA and CDR2 to YNFKEQ. Measured from the cysteine to the phenylalanine, the CDR3 is 14 residues long. Just the 42-base CDR3 DNA is kept, in frame starting at base 1. V is cut by 0 bases and J by 0 bases, and the space between the germline ends is 5 bases. Participants in the prospective study were aged roughly 18 to 100 years, lived in 24 United States geographic areas, and enrolled through a virtual design. In the prospective study, cohorts were assigned on the basis of participant-reported clinical history obtained from a screening survey and a study questionnaire. ImmuneRACE Cohort 3 recovered participants were defined by two consecutive negative NP/OP PCR tests, healthcare professional clearance, or symptom resolution. Each participant in the prospective study had whole blood, serum and a nasopharyngeal or oropharyngeal swab collected by mobile phlebotomists. Participants in the prospective study had the option to provide additional blood draws and questionnaires over an approximately 2-month period. Blood samples from the prospective study were shipped frozen or at room temperature prior to DNA extraction.

TCRbeta CDR3 regions were amplified from genomic DNA by means of the immunoSEQ Assay, a bias-controlled multiplex PCR. Per the source publication's procedure: The number of nucleated cells in each sample was estimated from the amplification of reference gene primers within the assay. To quantify the absolute abundance of each unique TCRbeta CDR3 rearrangement, sequence reads were collapsed and filtered. For each sample, productive Simpson clonality was calculated as the square root of Simpson's diversity index across productive rearrangements. TCRdb retrieved this table from immuneACCESS and kept in-frame rearrangements only. Not all clones are present; in checked studies, unresolved V genes account for under half, and no reason is known for the remainder. The V and J calls and the clone size are those of that table, but D and trimming were determined from the DNA. For this sample there are over 150,000 clones; about 90% appear just once. The ten largest clones add up to about 6.5% of the sample.

About this clone itself: It has no known antigen specificity. It has no much larger one-base neighbor in the sample; base qualities were not kept.

The sequenced material came from PBMCs or T cells enriched from blood (not recorded which). The V and J segments used are TRBV4-2 and TRBJ1-2, with the identity of the D gene unclear. The clonotype comes from a woman aged 45-65 years who had recovered from COVID-19. The DNA is TGTGCCAGCAGCCAAGAATACACTAACTATGGCTACACCTTC. This gives the protein CASSQEYTNYGYTF.